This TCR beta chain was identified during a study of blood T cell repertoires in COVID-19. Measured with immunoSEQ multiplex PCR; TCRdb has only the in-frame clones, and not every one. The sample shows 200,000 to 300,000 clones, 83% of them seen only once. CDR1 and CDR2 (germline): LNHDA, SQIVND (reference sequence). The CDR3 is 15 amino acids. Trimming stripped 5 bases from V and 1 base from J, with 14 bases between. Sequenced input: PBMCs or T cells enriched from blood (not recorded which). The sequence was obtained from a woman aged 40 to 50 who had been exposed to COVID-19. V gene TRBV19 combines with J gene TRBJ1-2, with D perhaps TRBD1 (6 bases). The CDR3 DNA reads TGTGCCAGTAGTGTAACAGGGCAACTTAACTATGGCTACACCTTC. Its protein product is CASSVTGQLNYGYTF.